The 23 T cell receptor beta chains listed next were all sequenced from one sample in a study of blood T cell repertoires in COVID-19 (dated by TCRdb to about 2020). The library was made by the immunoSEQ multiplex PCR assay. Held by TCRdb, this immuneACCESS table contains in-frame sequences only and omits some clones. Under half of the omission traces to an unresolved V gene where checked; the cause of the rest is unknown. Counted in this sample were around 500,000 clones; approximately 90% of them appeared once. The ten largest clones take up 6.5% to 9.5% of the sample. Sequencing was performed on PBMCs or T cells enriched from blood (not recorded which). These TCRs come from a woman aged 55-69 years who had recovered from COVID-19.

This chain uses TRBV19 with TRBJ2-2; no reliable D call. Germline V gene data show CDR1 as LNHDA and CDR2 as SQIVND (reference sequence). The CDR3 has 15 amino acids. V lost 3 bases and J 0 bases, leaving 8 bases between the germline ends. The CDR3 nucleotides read TGTGCCAGTAGTATTTCCAGAACGAACACCGGGGAGCTGTTTTTT. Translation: CASSISRTNTGELFF.

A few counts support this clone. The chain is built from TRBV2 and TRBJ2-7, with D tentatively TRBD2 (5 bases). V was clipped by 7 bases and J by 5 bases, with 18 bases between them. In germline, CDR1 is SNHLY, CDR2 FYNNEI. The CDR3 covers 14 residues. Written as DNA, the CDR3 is TGTGCCAGCATTACTACCCTGTCGGGGAACGAGCAGTACTTC. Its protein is CASITTLSGNEQYF.

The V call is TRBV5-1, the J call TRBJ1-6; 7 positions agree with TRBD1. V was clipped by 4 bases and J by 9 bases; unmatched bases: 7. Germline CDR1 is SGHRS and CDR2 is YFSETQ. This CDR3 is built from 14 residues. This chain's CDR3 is CASSQRQGGSPLHF. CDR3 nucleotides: TGCGCCAGCAGCCAGAGACAGGGCGGTTCACCCCTCCACTTT.

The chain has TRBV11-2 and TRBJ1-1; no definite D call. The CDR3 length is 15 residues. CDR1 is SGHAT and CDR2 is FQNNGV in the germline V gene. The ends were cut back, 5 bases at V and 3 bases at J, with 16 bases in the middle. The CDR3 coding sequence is TGTGCCAGCAGCCCCGCCATAACAGCGGACACTGAAGCTTTCTTT. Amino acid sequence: CASSPAITADTEAFF.

CDR3 bases: TGTGCCAGCAGTTACTCGAATCAACTGCTCCACTTT. Translating it yields CASSYSNQLLHF. V usage is TRBV6-5 and J usage is TRBJ1-6, with D hard to call. CDR1 and CDR2 (germline): MNHEY, SVGAGI. This CDR3 is built from 12 residues. V was trimmed by 0 bases and J by 16 bases, leaving 10 bases between them.

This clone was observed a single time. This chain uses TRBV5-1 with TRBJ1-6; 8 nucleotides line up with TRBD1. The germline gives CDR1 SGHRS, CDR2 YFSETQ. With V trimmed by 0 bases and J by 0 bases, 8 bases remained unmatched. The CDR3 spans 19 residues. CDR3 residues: CASSLEGQGWSSYNSPLHF. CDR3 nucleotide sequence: TGCGCCAGCAGCTTGGAAGGACAGGGCTGGAGCTCCTATAATTCACCCCTCCACTTT. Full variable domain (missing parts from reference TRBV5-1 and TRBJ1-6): KAGVTQTPRYLIKTRGQQVTLSCSPISGHRSVSWYQQTPGQGLQFLFEYFSETQRNKGNFPGRFSGRQFSNSRSEMNVSTLELGDSALYLCASSLEGQGWSSYNSPLHFGNGTRLTVT.

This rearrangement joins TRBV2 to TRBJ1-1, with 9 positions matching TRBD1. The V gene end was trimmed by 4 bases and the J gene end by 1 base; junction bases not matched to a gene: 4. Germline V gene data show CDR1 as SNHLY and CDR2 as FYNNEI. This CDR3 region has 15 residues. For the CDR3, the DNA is TGTGCCAGCAGTGCGGACAGGGGAAAGAACACTGAAGCTTTCTTT. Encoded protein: CASSADRGKNTEAFF.

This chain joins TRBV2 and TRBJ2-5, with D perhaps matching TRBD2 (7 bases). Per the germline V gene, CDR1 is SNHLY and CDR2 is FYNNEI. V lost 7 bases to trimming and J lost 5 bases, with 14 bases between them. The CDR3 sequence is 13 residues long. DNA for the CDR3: TGTGCCAGCATGGGGGGGGCCTGGGAGACCCAGTACTTC. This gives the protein CASMGGAWETQYF.

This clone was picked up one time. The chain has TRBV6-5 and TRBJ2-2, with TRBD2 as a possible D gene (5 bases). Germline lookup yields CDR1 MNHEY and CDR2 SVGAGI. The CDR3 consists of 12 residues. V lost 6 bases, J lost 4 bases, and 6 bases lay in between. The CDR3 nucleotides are TGTGCCAGCAGGAGGGCCACCGGGGAGCTGTTTTTT. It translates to CASRRATGELFF.

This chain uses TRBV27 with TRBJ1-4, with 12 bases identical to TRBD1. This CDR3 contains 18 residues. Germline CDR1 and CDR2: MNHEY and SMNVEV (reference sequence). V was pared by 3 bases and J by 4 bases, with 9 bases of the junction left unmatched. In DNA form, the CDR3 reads TGTGCCAGCAGTTTTGGATCGGGACAGGGGGCCATTAATGAAAAACTGTTTTTT. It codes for CASSFGSGQGAINEKLFF.

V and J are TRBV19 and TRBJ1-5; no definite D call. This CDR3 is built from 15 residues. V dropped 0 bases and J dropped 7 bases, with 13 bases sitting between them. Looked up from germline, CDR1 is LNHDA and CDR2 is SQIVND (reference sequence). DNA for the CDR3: TGTGCCAGTAGTATAGAAAACCGCTTGCAGCAGCCCCAGCATTTT. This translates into CASSIENRLQQPQHF.

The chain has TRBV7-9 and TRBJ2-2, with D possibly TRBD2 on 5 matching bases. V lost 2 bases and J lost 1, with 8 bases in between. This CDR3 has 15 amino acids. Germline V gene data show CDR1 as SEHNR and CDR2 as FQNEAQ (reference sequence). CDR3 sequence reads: CASSLLGGNTGELFF. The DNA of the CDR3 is TGTGCCAGCAGCTTATTAGGAGGGAACACCGGGGAGCTGTTTTTT.

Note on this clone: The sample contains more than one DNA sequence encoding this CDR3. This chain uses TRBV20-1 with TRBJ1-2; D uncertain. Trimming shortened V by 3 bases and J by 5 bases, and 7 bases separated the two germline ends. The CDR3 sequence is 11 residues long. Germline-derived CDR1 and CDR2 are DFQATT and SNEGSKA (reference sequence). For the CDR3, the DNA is TGCAGTGCTAGCGCGGGATATGGCTACACCTTC. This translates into CSASAGYGYTF.

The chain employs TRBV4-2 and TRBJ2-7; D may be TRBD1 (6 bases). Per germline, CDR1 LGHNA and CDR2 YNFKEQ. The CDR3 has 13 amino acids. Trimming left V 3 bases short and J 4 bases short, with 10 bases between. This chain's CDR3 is CASSQGAKYEQYV. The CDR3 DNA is TGTGCCAGCAGCCAGGGGGCGAAGTACGAGCAGTACGTC.

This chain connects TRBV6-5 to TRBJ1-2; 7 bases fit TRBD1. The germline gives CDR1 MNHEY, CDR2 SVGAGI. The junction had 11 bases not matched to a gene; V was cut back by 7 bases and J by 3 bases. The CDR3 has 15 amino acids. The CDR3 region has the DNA TGTGCCAGCAACCCCGACAGGGCAGGCTACTATGGCTACACCTTC. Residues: CASNPDRAGYYGYTF.

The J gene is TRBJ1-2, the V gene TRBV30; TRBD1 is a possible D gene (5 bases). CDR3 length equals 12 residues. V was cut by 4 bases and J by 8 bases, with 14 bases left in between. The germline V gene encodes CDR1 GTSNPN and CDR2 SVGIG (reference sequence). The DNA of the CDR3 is TGTGCCTGGACCATTTGGGGCGGCGGCTACACCTTC. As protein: CAWTIWGGGYTF.

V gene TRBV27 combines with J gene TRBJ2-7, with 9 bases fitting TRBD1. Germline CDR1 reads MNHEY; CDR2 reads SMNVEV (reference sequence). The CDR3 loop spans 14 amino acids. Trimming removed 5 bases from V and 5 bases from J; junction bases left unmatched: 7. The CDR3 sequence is CASSRSNRGHEQYF. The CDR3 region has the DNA TGTGCCAGCAGTCGCTCAAACAGGGGGCACGAGCAGTACTTC.

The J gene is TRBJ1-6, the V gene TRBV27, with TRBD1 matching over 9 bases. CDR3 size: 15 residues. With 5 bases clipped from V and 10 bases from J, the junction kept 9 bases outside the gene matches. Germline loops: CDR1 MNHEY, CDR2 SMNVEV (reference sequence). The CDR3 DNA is TGTGCCAGCAGTAGATCCGGGACAGGGACATCACCCCTCCACTTT. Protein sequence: CASSRSGTGTSPLHF.

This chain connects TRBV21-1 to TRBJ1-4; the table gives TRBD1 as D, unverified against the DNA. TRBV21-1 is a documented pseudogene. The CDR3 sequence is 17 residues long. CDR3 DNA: TGTGCCAGCAAGGGGGGTGACAGGGGTACAACTAATGAAAAACTGTTTTTT. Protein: CASKGGDRGTTNEKLFF.

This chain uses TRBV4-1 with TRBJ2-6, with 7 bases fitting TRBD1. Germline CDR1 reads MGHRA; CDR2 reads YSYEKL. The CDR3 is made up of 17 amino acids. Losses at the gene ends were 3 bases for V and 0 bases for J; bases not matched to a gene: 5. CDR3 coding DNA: TGCGCCAGCAGCCAGTACAGGGGATCCTCTGGGGCCAACGTCCTGACTTTC. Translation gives CASSQYRGSSGANVLTF.

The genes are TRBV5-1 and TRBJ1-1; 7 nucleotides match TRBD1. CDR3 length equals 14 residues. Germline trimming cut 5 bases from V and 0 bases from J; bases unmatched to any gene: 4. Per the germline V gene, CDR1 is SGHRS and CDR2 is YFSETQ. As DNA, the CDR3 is TGCGCCAGCAGACAAGGGACAGTGAACACTGAAGCTTTCTTT. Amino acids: CASRQGTVNTEAFF. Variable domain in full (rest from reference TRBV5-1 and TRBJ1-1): KAGVTQTPRYLIKTRGQQVTLSCSPISGHRSVSWYQQTPGQGLQFLFEYFSETQRNKGNFPGRFSGRQFSNSRSEMNVSTLELGDSALYLCASRQGTVNTEAFFGQGTRLTVV.

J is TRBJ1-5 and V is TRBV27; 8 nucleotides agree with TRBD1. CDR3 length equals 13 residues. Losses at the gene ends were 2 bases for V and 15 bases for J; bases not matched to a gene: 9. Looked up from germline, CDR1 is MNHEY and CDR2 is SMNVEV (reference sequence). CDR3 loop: CASSLKNRGAMHF. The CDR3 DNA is TGTGCCAGCAGTTTAAAGAACAGGGGGGCCATGCATTTT.

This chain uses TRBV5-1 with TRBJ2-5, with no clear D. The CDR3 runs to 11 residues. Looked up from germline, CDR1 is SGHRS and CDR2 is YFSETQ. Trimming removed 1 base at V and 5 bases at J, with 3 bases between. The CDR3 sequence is CASSLSETQYF. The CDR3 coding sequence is TGCGCCAGCAGCTTGAGCGAGACCCAGTACTTC.